These 27 T cell receptor beta chains came from one sample sequenced in a study of blood T cells in healthy people across ages. The authors ran a second PCR of roughly 6 to 11 cycles using a sample-barcoded 5' primer and a J-beta primer mix. In TCRdb, the 5' RACE reads were re-called with MiXCR into one record per CDR3 protein. Here the sample spans almost 1 million distinct CDR3 sequences, just over 50% being singletons. Specimen: blood. The receptor source for this set is a woman aged 60-75 years in good health.

The rearrangement links TRBV6-6 to TRBJ1-4, with 7 bases identical to TRBD1. Unmatched junction bases numbered 6, after V lost 2 bases and J lost 6 bases. The CDR3 sequence is 15 residues long. CDR1 is MNHNY and CDR2 is SVGAGI in the germline V gene (reference sequence). The CDR3 DNA is TGTGCCAGCAGTTACCCCCAGGGGGAAGATGAAAAACTGTTTTTT. Protein: CASSYPQGEDEKLFF.

The chain employs TRBV15 and TRBJ2-7, with no clear D. The germline V gene has CDR1 LNHNV and CDR2 YYDKDF (reference sequence). The CDR3 extends over 13 amino acids. V was shortened by 0 bases and J by 3 bases, with 6 bases between the two germline ends. This CDR3 is CATSRDLSYEQYF. For the CDR3, the DNA is TGTGCCACCAGCAGAGATTTGAGCTACGAGCAGTACTTC.

This rearrangement joins TRBV2 to TRBJ1-2; D is perhaps TRBD1 (5 bases). This CDR3 has 16 residues. The germline V gene has CDR1 SNHLY and CDR2 FYNNEI. V lost 5 bases and J lost 0, with 16 bases in between. CDR3 nucleotide sequence: TGTGCCAGCAGTAACCAACTGGGGGGGGCTAACTATGGCTACACCTTC. It codes for CASSNQLGGANYGYTF.

The rearrangement links TRBV6-2 or TRBV6-3 to TRBJ1-2, with D uncertain. There are 13 residues in the CDR3. The V gene lost 7 bases and the J gene lost 0 bases, with 9 bases spanning the gap. Germline V gene sequence: CDR1 MNHEY, CDR2 SVGEGT. CDR3 coding DNA: TGTGCCAGCACCTGGCAAGCTAACTATGGCTACACCTTC. Translating it yields CASTWQANYGYTF.

V and J are TRBV6-1 and TRBJ2-5; the D is unclear. This CDR3 is built from 11 residues. Looked up from germline, CDR1 is MNHNS and CDR2 is SASEGT. The germline V and J ends were trimmed by 6 bases and 5 bases, with 7 bases remaining between them. The chain's CDR3 is CASRETETQYF. The CDR3 region has the DNA TGTGCCAGCAGAGAGACGGAGACCCAGTACTTC.

The J gene is TRBJ2-5, the V gene TRBV3-1, with 11 bases identical to TRBD2. The CDR3 is 15 residues long. The V gene end was trimmed by 3 bases and the J gene end by 11 bases; junction bases not matched to a gene: 11. Germline CDR1 LGHDT, CDR2 YNNKEL (reference sequence). In DNA form, the CDR3 reads TGTGCCAGCAGCCAGGGACTAGCGGTATCCTACAAGCAGTACTTC. It yields the protein CASSQGLAVSYKQYF.

The chain carries TRBV27 and TRBJ1-2, with D tentatively TRBD1 (5 bases). This CDR3 has 14 residues. Trimming removed 3 bases at V and 4 bases at J, with 12 bases between. Germline CDR1 MNHEY, CDR2 SMNVEV (reference sequence). The chain's CDR3 is CASSFGQGGYGYTF. CDR3 coding DNA: TGTGCCAGCAGTTTCGGGCAGGGAGGCTATGGCTACACCTTC.

The V and J genes are TRBV20-1 and TRBJ1-5; 7 nucleotides match TRBD1. Losses at the gene ends were 3 bases for V and 0 bases for J; bases not matched to a gene: 11. Germline V lookup: CDR1 DFQATT, CDR2 SNEGSKA (reference sequence). The CDR3 contains 17 residues. This chain's CDR3 is CSASPYRGGSSNQPQHF. As DNA, the CDR3 is TGCAGTGCTAGTCCCTACAGGGGTGGGAGTAGCAATCAGCCCCAGCATTTT.

The genes are TRBV29-1 and TRBJ2-4, with TRBD2 matching over 7 bases. Judging by the DNA end, TRBJ2-7 fits better; the J call may be wrong. This CDR3 has 14 residues. CDR1 is SQVTM, CDR2 ANQGSEA, per germline. CDR3 DNA: TGCAGCGTTGAAGATCCCAGTGCGGGGGACGAGCAGTACTTC. Amino acids: CSVEDPSAGDEQYF.

The genes are TRBV5-1 and TRBJ2-5; D is unresolved. The J call is in doubt because the DNA end fits TRBJ2-7 better. Germline CDR1 is SGHRS and CDR2 is YFSETQ. The CDR3 consists of 12 residues. The CDR3 sequence: CASTPDDYEQYF. CDR3 coding DNA: TGCGCCAGCACCCCGGACGACTACGAGCAGTACTTC.

The CDR3 protein is CSVMGRTHYGYTF. The CDR3 DNA sequence: TGCAGCGTTATGGGACGGACCCATTATGGCTACACCTTC. The V gene is TRBV29-1, the J gene TRBJ1-2, with D tentatively TRBD1 (5 bases). Germline V gene data show CDR1 as SQVTM and CDR2 as ANQGSEA. The CDR3 is made up of 13 amino acids. V gave up 5 bases and J gave up 5 bases, with 15 bases separating them. Drawing the rest from reference TRBV29-1 and TRBJ1-2, the complete variable domain is SAVISQKPSRDICQRGTSLTIQCQVDSQVTMMFWYRQQPGQSLTLIATANQGSEATYESGFVIDKFPISRPNLTFSTLTVSNMSPEDSSIYLCSVMGRTHYGYTFGSGTRLTVV.

V and J are TRBV6-2 or TRBV6-3 and TRBJ2-7; weak D call: TRBD2 (6 bases). The CDR3 loop spans 15 amino acids. Trimming shortened V by 6 bases and J by 0 bases, and 15 bases separated the two germline ends. The germline V gene encodes CDR1 MNHEY and CDR2 SVGEGT. CDR3 DNA: TGTGCCAGCAGGCAAACCGGGGGAGACTCCTACGAGCAGTACTTC. Translation gives CASRQTGGDSYEQYF.

J is TRBJ2-5 and V is TRBV7-7, with TRBD1 identical over 9 bases. In germline, CDR1 is SSHAT, CDR2 FNYEAQ (reference sequence). After removal of 10 bases from V and 4 bases from J, the junction contained 19 bases not matched to a gene. This CDR3 comprises 17 residues. This chain's CDR3 is CANTIALGTGMPETQYF. The CDR3, as DNA: TGTGCCAACACCATTGCGTTGGGGACAGGGATGCCAGAGACCCAGTACTTC.

V gene TRBV7-9 combines with J gene TRBJ1-1; D might be TRBD1 (6 bases). Trimming pared 1 base from V and 0 bases from J, leaving 15 bases between. The germline V gene has CDR1 SEHNR and CDR2 FQNEAQ (reference sequence). The CDR3 consists of 17 residues. Here the CDR3 DNA reads TGTGCCAGCAGCTTAGGGGACAACACAATGGTGAACACTGAAGCTTTCTTT. Protein: CASSLGDNTMVNTEAFF. Full variable domain (outside the CDR3, taken from reference TRBV7-9 and TRBJ1-1): DTGVSQNPRHKITKRGQNVTFRCDPISEHNRLYWYRQTLGQGPEFLTYFQNEAQLEKSRLLSDRFSAERPKGSFSTLEIQRTEQGDSAMYLCASSLGDNTMVNTEAFFGQGTRLTVV.

The chain joins TRBV6-5 to TRBJ2-1; 7 bases are shared with TRBD2. The V segment lost 4 bases and the J segment 4 bases; nucleotides outside the gene matches: 7. CDR1 MNHEY and CDR2 SVGAGI come from the germline V gene. The CDR3 spans 15 residues. This chain's CDR3 is CASSLAGANYNEQFF. For the CDR3, the DNA is TGTGCCAGCAGTTTGGCGGGAGCCAATTACAATGAGCAGTTCTTC.

This sequence joins TRBV19 and TRBJ2-5; 7 nucleotides line up with TRBD2. Per the germline V gene, CDR1 is LNHDA and CDR2 is SQIVND (reference sequence). Losses at the gene ends were 2 bases for V and 5 bases for J; bases not matched to a gene: 5. CDR3 length: 14 residues. The CDR3 sequence is CASSILAAVETQYF. The CDR3 coding sequence is TGTGCCAGTAGTATACTAGCGGCGGTGGAGACCCAGTACTTC.

In this sample, this clonotype turned up a few times. The J gene is TRBJ2-3, the V gene TRBV6-6; tentatively, D is TRBD2 (6 bases). The V end was cut by 5 bases, the J end by 5 bases, with 11 bases between. The CDR3 spans 13 residues. CDR1 and CDR2 from the germline V gene are MNHNY and SVGAGI (reference sequence). CDR3: CASSSGLGDTQYF. CDR3 bases: TGTGCCAGCAGTAGCGGGCTTGGAGATACGCAGTATTTT.

V gene TRBV6-6 combines with J gene TRBJ2-4; 7 bases are a match to TRBD1. The J call may be wrong; the DNA end is better matched by TRBJ2-7. Germline loops: CDR1 MNHNY, CDR2 SVGAGI (reference sequence). The CDR3 length is 14 residues. The CDR3 loop reads CASSSGQRRYEQYF. In DNA, the CDR3 is TGTGCCAGCAGTTCGGGACAGAGACGATACGAGCAGTACTTC.

This clonotype was found a few times. J is TRBJ2-3 and V is TRBV4-3; 9 positions match TRBD2. This CDR3 has 17 residues. J gave up 2 bases and V 0 bases, and 6 bases lay outside the gene matches. CDR1 and CDR2 (germline): LGHNA, YSLEER. The CDR3 sequence: CASSQDRGLAFTDTQYF. DNA of the CDR3: TGCGCCAGCAGCCAAGATCGAGGACTAGCGTTCACAGATACGCAGTATTTT.

As to this clonotype: A read error may account for a junction end that differs from germline. The chain links TRBV11-1 to TRBJ2-5; no clear D. The CDR3 sequence is 15 residues long. Germline CDR1 and CDR2: SGHAT and FQDESV (reference sequence). CDR3 DNA sequence: TGTGCCTGCAGCCCTCATGGTGGAGCGAGAGAGACCCAGTACTTC. Protein sequence: CACSPHGGARETQYF.

This clonotype was recorded a few times. This sequence joins TRBV25-1 and TRBJ1-4; D possibly corresponds to TRBD1 (6 bases). Trimming stripped 5 bases from V and 7 bases from J, with 14 bases between. The CDR3 spans 14 residues. The germline V gene encodes CDR1 MGHDK and CDR2 SYGVNS. The CDR3 coding sequence is TGTGCCAGCAGTTTGGCAGGGGACGGTGAAAAACTGTTTTTT. Translated, it gives CASSLAGDGEKLFF.

With respect to this clonotype: The junction departs from the called germline gene at one end, perhaps through a read error. The chain recombines TRBV27 with TRBJ2-3; D not resolved. The germline gives CDR1 MNHEY, CDR2 SMNVEV (reference sequence). CDR3 length equals 14 residues. The CDR3 spells CACSLFGNTDTQYF. The CDR3 nucleotides are TGTGCCTGCAGTTTGTTTGGAAACACAGATACGCAGTATTTT.

This clonotype was seen many times. The rearrangement uses TRBV7-2 and TRBJ2-1; D call uncertain. CDR1 is SGHTA and CDR2 is FQGNSA in the germline V gene. The germline V and J ends were trimmed by 5 bases and 0 bases, with 11 bases remaining between them. The CDR3 runs to 15 residues. CDR3 nucleotides: TGTGCCAGCAGCCCCGATAGGAGCTCCTACAATGAGCAGTTCTTC. It yields the protein CASSPDRSSYNEQFF. Using reference TRBV7-2 and TRBJ2-1 for the parts outside the CDR3, the full variable domain is GAGVSQSPSNKVTEKGKDVELRCDPISGHTALYWYRQSLGQGLEFLIYFQGNSAPDKSGLPSDRFSAERTGGSVSTLTIQRTQQEDSAVYLCASSPDRSSYNEQFFGPGTRLTVL.

This clonotype was counted once. The gene calls are TRBV20-1 and TRBJ2-1, with a possible D match to TRBD2 (6 bases). Germline CDR1 and CDR2: DFQATT and SNEGSKA (reference sequence). The CDR3 totals 14 residues. Trimming removed 6 bases at V and 8 bases at J, with 20 bases between. The CDR3 region is CSATRGTISYEQFF. The CDR3 coding sequence is TGCAGTGCCACGCGCGGGACCATATCCTATGAGCAGTTCTTC.

This clonotype was counted only a few times. The chain couples TRBV4-2 to TRBJ1-6; possible D gene TRBD1, 6 bases. Trimming shortened V by 0 bases and J by 7 bases, and 13 bases separated the two germline ends. The CDR3 covers 16 residues. Germline CDR1 LGHNA, CDR2 YNFKEQ. CDR3 in amino acids: CASSQDDRPSNSPLHF. CDR3 in DNA: TGTGCCAGCAGCCAAGATGACAGGCCATCCAATTCACCCCTCCACTTT.

This clonotype was counted only a few times. The J gene is TRBJ1-2, the V gene TRBV13; D unclear. The CDR3 covers 16 residues. The V end was cut by 6 bases, the J end by 6 bases, with 23 bases between. CDR1 and CDR2 (germline): PRHDT, FYEKMQ (reference sequence). CDR3 sequence: CASSNRHHLSVDGYTF. In nucleotides, the CDR3 is TGTGCCAGCAGTAATCGACACCACCTCTCCGTGGATGGCTACACCTTC.

The rearrangement joins TRBV12-3 or TRBV12-4 to TRBJ2-5, with D perhaps matching TRBD1 (6 bases). The tail of the sequence fits TRBJ2-7 better, so the J call may be wrong. The CDR3 loop spans 13 amino acids. CDR3: CASSLWTADEQYF. CDR3 nucleotide sequence: TGTGCCAGCAGTTTATGGACAGCCGACGAGCAGTACTTC.